This T cell receptor (beta chain) was captured by sequencing in a study of glioma-infiltrating T cells. The iRepertoire nested amplicon-rescue multiplex PCR amplified TCR alpha and beta CDR3s from RNA. Via MiXCR, TCRdb re-called the multiplex PCR reads, giving one row per CDR3 protein. The sample records 150,000 to 200,000 distinct CDR3 sequences, about 46% being singletons. The CDR3 contains 14 residues. The V gene lost 8 bases and the J gene lost 8 bases, with 19 bases spanning the gap. This TCR was recovered from a human donor with low-grade glioma or glioblastoma, undergoing nonglioma brain surgery, or in good health (not recorded which). This sequence joins TRBV12-3 or TRBV12-4 and TRBJ2-1; D is perhaps TRBD2 (6 bases). Sample: glioma tissue, nonneoplastic brain tissue, or PBMCs (not recorded which). In DNA, the CDR3 is TGTGCCAGCGCATTCCCGGGAGAGGGCTATGAGCAGTTCTTC. Translation: CASAFPGEGYEQFF.